Below are 21 T cell receptor beta chains sequenced from a single sample in a study of OX40 agonist ivuxolimab in advanced cancers. Profiling relied on immunoSEQ multiplex PCR, and the TCRdb table lists in-frame clones only, not all of them. The repertoire holds under 50,000 clones, with less than 90% as singletons. The sequencing here drew on CD4+ or CD8+ T cells sorted from blood, taken in a trial of the OX40 agonist ivuxolimab. The receptors stem from an adult with an advanced solid tumor such as melanoma, head and neck, liver or kidney cancer.

This clone has only one observation. V is TRBV5-1 and J is TRBJ1-6; D may be TRBD1 (6 bases). V lost 4 bases to trimming and J lost 8 bases, with 16 bases between them. Germline V CDR1 and CDR2: SGHRS, YFSETQ. The length of the CDR3 is 15 residues. Written as DNA, the CDR3 is TGCGCCAGCAGCCCATCCTGGGGGCTGGATTCACCCCTCCACTTT. It specifies CASSPSWGLDSPLHF.

This sequence joins TRBV4-1 and TRBJ2-1; D is possibly TRBD2 (5 bases). The V and J ends lost 0 bases and 7 bases respectively, with 13 bases between them. CDR3 length: 15 amino acids. In germline, CDR1 is MGHRA, CDR2 YSYEKL. The CDR3 sequence: CASSQDPGYPNEQFF. DNA of the CDR3: TGCGCCAGCAGCCAAGATCCGGGATACCCAAATGAGCAGTTCTTC.

This chain joins TRBV6-6 and TRBJ2-2; 8 positions agree with TRBD2. This CDR3 comprises 15 residues. V shed 8 bases and J 4 bases; nucleotides not matched to a gene: 9. Per germline, CDR1 MNHNY and CDR2 SVGAGI (reference sequence). The CDR3 nucleotides read TGTGCCAGCTTTCCCCGGGGGGGCTCCACCGGGGAGCTGTTTTTT. It translates to CASFPRGGSTGELFF.

This clone was seen more than once but under ten times. V gene TRBV6-1 combines with J gene TRBJ2-5; 9 bases are shared with TRBD2. V shed 3 bases, J shed 5 bases, and the junction held 7 bases outside the gene matches. CDR1 and CDR2 from the germline V gene are MNHNS and SASEGT. The CDR3 extends over 15 amino acids. The CDR3 DNA is TGTGCCAGCAGTGATAGGCTAGCGGGGTTGGAGACCCAGTACTTC. Protein sequence: CASSDRLAGLETQYF.

V is TRBV18 and J is TRBJ1-1, with 7 bases fitting TRBD1. CDR1 is KGHSH and CDR2 is LQKENI in the germline V gene. The ends lost 6 bases at V and 3 bases at J; junction bases unmatched: 1. CDR3 length: 12 amino acids. The CDR3 loop reads CASSDRYTEAFF. The DNA for the CDR3 is TGTGCCAGCTCGGACAGGTACACTGAAGCTTTCTTT.

This clone was seen a single time. This chain links TRBV19 with TRBJ1-5; tentative D call: TRBD1 (6 bases). There are 14 residues in the CDR3. V dropped 3 bases and J dropped 4 bases, with 10 bases sitting between them. Germline V CDR1 and CDR2: LNHDA, SQIVND (reference sequence). CDR3 residues: CASSIDRINQPQHF. CDR3 in DNA: TGTGCCAGTAGTATTGACAGGATAAATCAGCCCCAGCATTTT.

This clone is medium-sized (0.01 to 0.1%). The V and J genes are TRBV18 and TRBJ1-2; TRBD1 is a possible D gene (5 bases). The CDR3 is 14 amino acids. CDR1 and CDR2 (germline): KGHSH, LQKENI. V was pared by 0 bases and J by 3 bases, with 8 bases between. The CDR3 bases are TGTGCCAGCTCACCACCCGGGACGGACTATGGCTACACCTTC. It specifies CASSPPGTDYGYTF.

The chain links TRBV5-1 to TRBJ2-1; D ambiguous. The CDR3 loop spans 14 amino acids. Germline V gives CDR1 SGHRS, CDR2 YFSETQ. V was shortened by 0 bases and J by 4 bases, with 8 bases between the two germline ends. The CDR3 here is CASSLDDAYNEQFF. DNA for the CDR3: TGCGCCAGCAGCTTGGATGACGCTTACAATGAGCAGTTCTTC.

The rearrangement uses TRBV13 and TRBJ2-7, with TRBD1 matching over 12 bases. The V and J ends lost 5 bases and 1 base, in that order; junction bases with no gene match: 15. The CDR3 extends over 19 amino acids. Per germline, CDR1 PRHDT and CDR2 FYEKMQ (reference sequence). This CDR3 is CASSPAPGQGARRSYEQYF. Written as DNA, the CDR3 is TGTGCCAGCAGCCCTGCACCGGGACAGGGGGCTCGGCGGTCCTACGAGCAGTACTTC.

The chain joins TRBV21-1 to TRBJ2-3. TRBV21-1 is a pseudogene segment. This CDR3 spans 17 amino acids. In DNA form, the CDR3 reads TGTGCCAGCACCCAAAGAGGGGGAGCGGGTATAAAAGATACGCAGTATTTT. Translation gives CASTQRGGAGIKDTQYF.

The chain recombines TRBV7-3 with TRBJ2-2; possible D gene TRBD2, 5 bases. This CDR3 has 13 amino acids. Germline CDR1 and CDR2: SGHTA and FQGTGA. V was pared by 8 bases and J by 5 bases, with 12 bases between. The CDR3 protein is CASGPSGTGELFF. The DNA of the CDR3 is TGTGCCAGCGGCCCTTCGGGAACCGGGGAGCTGTTTTTT.

The chain uses TRBV5-1 and TRBJ2-2, with D perhaps TRBD2 (6 bases). This CDR3 spans 17 amino acids. V lost 0 bases to trimming and J lost 3 bases, with 15 bases between them. The V gene's germline CDR1 is SGHRS and CDR2 YFSETQ. CDR3 amino acids: CASSLARGTGDTGELFF. CDR3 bases: TGCGCCAGCAGCTTGGCTCGAGGGACTGGGGACACCGGGGAGCTGTTTTTT.

The CDR3 sequence: CASTPFSGRENTGELFF. CDR3 coding DNA: TGTGCCAGCACTCCCTTCAGCGGGAGGGAGAACACCGGGGAGCTGTTTTTT. The rearrangement links TRBV25-1 to TRBJ2-2, with 10 bases lining up with TRBD2. The junction had 9 bases not matched to a gene; V was cut back by 7 bases and J by 1 base. This CDR3 is 17 amino acids long. Germline V gene sequence: CDR1 MGHDK, CDR2 SYGVNS.

Only a few counts were recorded for this clone. This chain's CDR3 is CASSEASANSGNTIYF. Here the CDR3 DNA reads TGTGCCAGCAGTGAAGCGAGCGCCAACTCTGGAAACACCATATATTTT. The chain joins TRBV6-1 to TRBJ1-3, with D uncertain. The germline gives CDR1 MNHNS, CDR2 SASEGT. The ends were cut back, 0 bases at V and 0 bases at J, with 9 bases in the middle. This CDR3 is built from 16 residues.

The chain joins TRBV4-3 to TRBJ1-3, with 12 bases that match TRBD1. The V gene end was trimmed by 2 bases and the J gene end by 5 bases; junction bases not matched to a gene: 7. Germline CDR1 LGHNA, CDR2 YSLEER. The CDR3 totals 17 residues. CDR3 nucleotide sequence: TGCGCCAGCAGCCAATCGGGACAGGGGGCAAGGAGAAACACCATATATTTT. Translation: CASSQSGQGARRNTIYF.

This clone was recorded only once. This chain links TRBV10-3 with TRBJ2-3; maybe TRBD2 (6 bases). The ends were cut back, 3 bases at V and 6 bases at J, with 10 bases in the middle. CDR3 length equals 13 residues. Germline assignment: CDR1 ENHRY and CDR2 SYGVKD. CDR3: CAISETGGDTQYF. Written as DNA, the CDR3 is TGTGCCATCAGTGAAACTGGGGGGGATACGCAGTATTTT.

Worth noting for this clone: Other DNA sequences in this sample translate to the same CDR3. V and J are TRBV2 and TRBJ1-4, with 8 bases aligning to TRBD1. CDR3 length equals 16 residues. V dropped 6 bases and J dropped 1; count of bases not matched to a gene: 7. Germline CDR1 reads SNHLY; CDR2 reads FYNNEI. Here the CDR3 reads CASRDGQGRTNEKLFF. CDR3 in DNA: TGTGCCAGCAGAGATGGACAGGGCCGAACTAATGAAAAACTGTTTTTT. Complete variable domain (other parts from reference TRBV2 and TRBJ1-4): EPEVTQTPSHQVTQMGQEVILRCVPISNHLYFYWYRQILGQKVEFLVSFYNNEISEKSEIFDDQFSVERPDGSNFTLKIRSTKLEDSAMYFCASRDGQGRTNEKLFFGSGTQLSVL.

This clone was counted a few times. The chain has TRBV19 and TRBJ2-3; 9 nucleotides align to TRBD2. The germline CDR1 and CDR2 sequences are LNHDA and SQIVND (reference sequence). This CDR3 region has 15 residues. Trimming at V came to 10 bases and at J to 4 bases, leaving 12 bases not matched to a gene. CDR3 bases: TGTGCCACCTCTATAGCGGGAGTATTGTCAGATACGCAGTATTTT. Translating it yields CATSIAGVLSDTQYF.

The V and J genes are TRBV19 and TRBJ1-3; no definite D call. With 2 bases removed from V and 2 bases from J, the gap between germline ends came to 13 bases. CDR3 length: 16 residues. The germline V gene has CDR1 LNHDA and CDR2 SQIVND (reference sequence). CDR3: CASSIQWPDAGNTIYF. Here the CDR3 DNA reads TGTGCCAGTAGTATACAGTGGCCAGACGCTGGAAACACCATATATTTT.

The rearrangement joins TRBV29-1 to TRBJ1-5; D not resolved. Trimming took off 6 bases at V and 2 bases at J, with 8 bases between the two ends. CDR1 is SQVTM and CDR2 is ANQGSEA in the germline V gene. The CDR3 extends over 12 amino acids. The CDR3 sequence: CSVRDGNQPQHF. CDR3 coding DNA: TGCAGCGTACGAGATGGCAATCAGCCCCAGCATTTT.

Here the CDR3 reads CASSLALGSGLFSNEQFF. The DNA of the CDR3 is TGTGCCAGCAGCTTAGCGCTGGGTAGCGGGCTGTTCTCCAATGAGCAGTTCTTC. The rearrangement uses TRBV7-9 and TRBJ2-1, with 7 bases aligning to TRBD2. This CDR3 spans 18 amino acids. Germline V gene sequence: CDR1 SEHNR, CDR2 FQNEAQ (reference sequence). Trimming removed 0 bases from V and 6 bases from J; junction bases left unmatched: 14.